This T cell receptor beta chain originates from a study of T cells in Graves' hyperthyroidism and ophthalmopathy. About the study: At the time of initial diagnosis and before any treatment, peripheral blood was collected. General observations from the study: In blood, most of the thyroid clonotypes expanded above 0.001 were also present. Ophthalmopathy prediction by the model preceded onset by a median roughly 6 months.

Amplified regions were TCR beta CDR3 sequences from RNA transcripts. The HTBI primer set was used in a first-round RT-PCR of the TCR CDR3. MiXCR was run by TCRdb on the multiplex PCR reads, yielding one entry per CDR3 protein. Counted here are 700,000 or so distinct CDR3 sequences, more than 14% occurring once; the ten biggest clones make up 12%. PBMCs were collected from a roughly 10 ml volume of fresh peripheral blood. Comment on this clonotype: Its target is unknown. This CDR3 is missing its conserved last phenylalanine or tryptophan, likely due to a read error.

The CDR3 totals 15 residues. From germline, CDR1 is GTSNPN and CDR2 SVGIG (reference sequence). The sample was blood. The chain employs TRBV30 and TRBJ1-1; 7 positions agree with TRBD1. This sequence originates from a woman aged 45-65 years with Graves' ophthalmopathy. CDR3 in amino acids: CAWRLPRGWNTEAFL. CDR3 DNA: TGCGCCTGGAGACTCCCCAGGGGGTGGAACACTGAAGCTTTCCTT.